Detailed here is one T cell receptor beta chain. The data belong to a study of blood T cell repertoires in COVID-19. Sequenced by immunoSEQ multiplex PCR; TCRdb stores in-frame clones only, minus some. The repertoire has around 150,000 clones, about three quarters of them found once; the top ten carry roughly 9%. Germline V CDR1 and CDR2: LNHDA, SQIVND (reference sequence). V dropped 5 bases and J dropped 0; count of bases not matched to a gene: 1. CDR3 length: 13 residues. The chain links TRBV19 to TRBJ2-7; TRBD1 matches at 7 bases. The receptor's source is a woman aged 50 to 65 with active or convalescent COVID-19. The sequenced sample consisted of peripheral blood. For the CDR3, the DNA is TGTGCCAGTAGTGACAGGGACTCCTACGAGCAGTACTTC. This encodes CASSDRDSYEQYF.